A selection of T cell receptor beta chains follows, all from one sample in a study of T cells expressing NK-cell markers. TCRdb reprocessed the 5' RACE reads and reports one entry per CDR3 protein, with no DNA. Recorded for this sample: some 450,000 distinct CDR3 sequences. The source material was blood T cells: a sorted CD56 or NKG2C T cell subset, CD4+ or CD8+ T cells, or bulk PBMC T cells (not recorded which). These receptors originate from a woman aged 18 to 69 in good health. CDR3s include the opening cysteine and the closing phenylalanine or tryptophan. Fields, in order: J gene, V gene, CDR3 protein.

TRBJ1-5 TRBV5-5 CASSVGTGVLSNQPQHF
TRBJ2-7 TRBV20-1 CSARDGRLVYEQYF
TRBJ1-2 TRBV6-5 CASSSSTNLQGIYGYTF
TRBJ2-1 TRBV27 CASRELFLTYNEQFF
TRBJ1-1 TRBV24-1 CATSEQNRGEAFF
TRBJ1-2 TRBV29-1 CSVETGSNYGYTF
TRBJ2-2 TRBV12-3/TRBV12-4 CASSFDAYTGELFF
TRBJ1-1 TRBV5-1 CASSWVVGMNTEAFF
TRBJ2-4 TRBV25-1 CASSESMTSVLPAKNIQYF
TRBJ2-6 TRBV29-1 CSAVGLGSSGANVLTF
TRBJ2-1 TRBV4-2 CASSRPNEQFF
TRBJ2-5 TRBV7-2 CASSINPSGRTETQYF
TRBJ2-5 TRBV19 CASRQGIGQETQYF
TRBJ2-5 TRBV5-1 CASSLVPSQETQYF
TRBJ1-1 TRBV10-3 CAISESWTGNTEAFF
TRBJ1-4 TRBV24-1 CATTPPRTGKFGKLFF
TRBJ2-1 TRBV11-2 CASSFVSSGNNEQFF
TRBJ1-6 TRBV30 CAAGPPGTYNSPLHF
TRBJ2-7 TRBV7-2 CAIPTFRGGLYEQYF
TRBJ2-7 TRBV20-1 CSARVKGREFRHEQYF
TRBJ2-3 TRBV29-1 CSARTGLGTDTQYF
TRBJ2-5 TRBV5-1 CASSASGTTRQETQYF
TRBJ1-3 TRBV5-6 CASSSTGSGNTIYF
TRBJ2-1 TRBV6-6 CASGGQRDEQFF
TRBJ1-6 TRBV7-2 CASSPDRVYNSPLHF
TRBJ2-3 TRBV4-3 CASSQIAGVGTDTQYF
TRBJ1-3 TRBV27 CASSPTGAGNTIYF
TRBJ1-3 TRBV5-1 CASSLPGAGNTIYF
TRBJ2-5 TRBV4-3 CASSPGPELFTQYF
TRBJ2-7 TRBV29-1 CSVATSGSAHEQYF
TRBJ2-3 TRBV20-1 CSARIDTSTDTQYF
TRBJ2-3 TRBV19 CASSPPADTQYF
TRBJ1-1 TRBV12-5 CASGLSPTREITEAFF
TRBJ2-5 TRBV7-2 CASSPGSGSRETQYF
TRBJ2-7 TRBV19 CASSIFRVGPHEQYF
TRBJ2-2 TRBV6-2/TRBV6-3 CASSYSGTGGSGELFF
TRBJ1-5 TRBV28 CASSGALGGNQPQHF
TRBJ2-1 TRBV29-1 CSAVTNNEQFF
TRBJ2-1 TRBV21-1 CASSTPGGEAYNEQFF
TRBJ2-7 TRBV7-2 CASTEGLYYEQYF
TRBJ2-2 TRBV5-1 CASTPMTGELFF